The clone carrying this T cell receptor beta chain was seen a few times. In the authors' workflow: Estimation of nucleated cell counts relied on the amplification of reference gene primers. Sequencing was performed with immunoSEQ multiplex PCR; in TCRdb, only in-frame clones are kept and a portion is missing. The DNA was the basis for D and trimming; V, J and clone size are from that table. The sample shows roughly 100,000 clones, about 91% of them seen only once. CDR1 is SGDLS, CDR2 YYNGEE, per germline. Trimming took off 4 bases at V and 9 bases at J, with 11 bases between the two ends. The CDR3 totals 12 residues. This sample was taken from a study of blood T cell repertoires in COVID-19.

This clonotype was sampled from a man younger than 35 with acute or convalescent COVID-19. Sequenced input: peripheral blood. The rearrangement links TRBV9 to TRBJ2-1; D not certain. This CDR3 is CASSLPLGEQFF. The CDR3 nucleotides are TGTGCCAGCAGCCTACCACTTGGTGAGCAGTTCTTC. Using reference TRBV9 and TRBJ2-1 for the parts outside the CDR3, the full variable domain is DSGVTQTPKHLITATGQRVTLRCSPRSGDLSVYWYQQSLDQGLQFLIQYYNGEERAKGNILERFSAQQFPDLHSELNLSSLELGDSALYFCASSLPLGEQFFGPGTRLTVL.